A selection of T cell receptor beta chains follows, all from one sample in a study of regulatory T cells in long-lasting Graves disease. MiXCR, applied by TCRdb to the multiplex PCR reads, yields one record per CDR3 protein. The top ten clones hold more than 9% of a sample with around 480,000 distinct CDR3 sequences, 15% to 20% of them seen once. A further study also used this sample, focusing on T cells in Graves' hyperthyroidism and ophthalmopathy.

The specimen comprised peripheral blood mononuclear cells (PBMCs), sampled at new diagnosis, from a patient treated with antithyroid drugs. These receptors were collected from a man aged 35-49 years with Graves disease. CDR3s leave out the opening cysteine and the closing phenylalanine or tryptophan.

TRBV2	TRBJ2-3	ATTVKGSGRREDTQY
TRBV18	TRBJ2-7	ASSPPRTSGPYEQY
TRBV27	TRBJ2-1	ASSLAGNSYNEQF
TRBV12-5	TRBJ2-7	ASGPGGHEQY
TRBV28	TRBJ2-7	ASRDKLSYEQY
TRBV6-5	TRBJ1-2	ASSYSIGAYYGYT
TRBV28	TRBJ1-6	ASSQPTEYSPLH
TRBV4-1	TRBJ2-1	ASSQKAGQYNEQF
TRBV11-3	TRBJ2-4	ASSLDGTSGRSKNIQY
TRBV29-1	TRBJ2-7	SVGDGAYEQY
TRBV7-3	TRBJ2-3	ASSPGISIVADTQY
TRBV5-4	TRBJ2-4	ASSSRTGESGEQY
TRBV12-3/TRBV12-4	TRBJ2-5	ASSPVEQETQY
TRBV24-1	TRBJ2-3	ATSDFTSGSTDTQY
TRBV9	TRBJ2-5	ASSVLGTSGGKGCETQY
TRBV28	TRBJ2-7	ASTRAYRTYSYEQY
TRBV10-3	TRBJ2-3	AISESARATSGRAETDTQY
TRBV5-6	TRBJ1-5	ASSPGPGWNQPQH
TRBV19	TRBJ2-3	ASSILTATDTQY
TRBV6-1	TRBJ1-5	ASSESSDRRRAQH